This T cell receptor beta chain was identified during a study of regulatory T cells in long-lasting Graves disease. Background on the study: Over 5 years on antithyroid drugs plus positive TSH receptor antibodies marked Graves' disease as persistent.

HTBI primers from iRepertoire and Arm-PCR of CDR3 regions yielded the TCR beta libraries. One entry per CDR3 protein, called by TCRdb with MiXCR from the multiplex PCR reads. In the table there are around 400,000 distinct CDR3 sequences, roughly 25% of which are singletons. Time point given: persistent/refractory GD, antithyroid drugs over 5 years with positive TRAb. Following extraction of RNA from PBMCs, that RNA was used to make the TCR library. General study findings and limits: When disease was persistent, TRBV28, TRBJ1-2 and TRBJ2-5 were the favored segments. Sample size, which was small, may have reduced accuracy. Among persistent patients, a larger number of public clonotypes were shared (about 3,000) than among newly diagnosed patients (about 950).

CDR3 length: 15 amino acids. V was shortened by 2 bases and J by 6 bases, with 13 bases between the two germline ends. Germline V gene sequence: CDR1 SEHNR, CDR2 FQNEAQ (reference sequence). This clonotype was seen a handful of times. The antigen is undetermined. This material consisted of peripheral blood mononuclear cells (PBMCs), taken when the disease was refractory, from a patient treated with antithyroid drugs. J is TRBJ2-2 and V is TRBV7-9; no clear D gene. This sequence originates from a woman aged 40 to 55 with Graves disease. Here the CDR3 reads CASSLWSGDSGELFF. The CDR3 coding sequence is TGTGCCAGCAGCTTATGGTCGGGTGACTCCGGGGAGCTGTTTTTT.